A selection of T cell receptor beta chains follows, all from one sample in a study of human T cells and chemical hapten exposure. MiXCR, run by TCRdb on the RACE reads, gives a single entry per CDR3 protein. Here the sample spans 240,000 or so distinct CDR3 sequences, more than 6.5% being singletons. Material: whole blood, obtained in connection with sensitization to the hapten diphenylcyclopropenone (DPC). These receptors originate from a woman aged 40-49 years with alopecia areata. Some clones in this sample may be carry-over from other donors' samples. Each CDR3 is given with its conserved first and last residue.

v_call,cdr3_length,cdr3_aa
TRBV28,14,CASSSTTGDYEQYF
TRBV20-1,10,CSAIQNEQFF
TRBV4-3,16,CASSLEVRASTDTQYF
TRBV7-9,14,CASSPRVNTGELFF
TRBV4-2,14,CASSQGVQDQPQHF
TRBV29-1,14,CSVVLAGGDDTQYF
TRBV7-2,17,CASSSPDRAETNYGYTF
TRBV5-1,15,CASSLRSGGDTEAFF
TRBV7-9,16,CASSLGLAGTTDTQYF
TRBV20-1,13,CSARRDVAYEQYF
TRBV5-6,16,CASSSTGRSGANVLTF
TRBV9,16,CASSMAGGPPYNEQFF
TRBV10-3,15,CAISESSGTYNEQFF
TRBV7-2,13,CASSFGSSDTQYF
TRBV7-2,15,CASSFGQGPSNEQFF
TRBV6-2/TRBV6-3,15,CASSLGAWTWETQYF
TRBV6-2/TRBV6-3,15,CASSREDSQIYEQYF
TRBV7-9,14,CASSFDNGYNEQFF
TRBV7-9,14,CASSRSGTGDTQYF
TRBV28,15,CASTSPGRRAYEQYF
TRBV5-4,13,CASSPRTDTEAFF
TRBV5-5,14,CASSLTSGNEKLFF
TRBV12-3/TRBV12-4,18,CASSLRTSGRSSTDTQYF
TRBV4-2,14,CASSHLQRNTEAFF
TRBV5-1,14,CASSLERVLYEQYF
TRBV9,16,CASSSGTGALGETQYF
TRBV2,14,CASSLQGPYNEQFF
TRBV27,13,CASSLNGDVDLWF
TRBV20-1,17,CSARDLGLAGYTDTQYF
TRBV5-1,14,CASSVGQGLEKLFF
TRBV28,16,CASSLGLAGGTGELFF
TRBV3-1,15,CASSHGTVMNTEAFF
TRBV4-1,15,CASSQDRDTQETQYF
TRBV9,14,CASSKGQGGAEAFF
TRBV6-5,17,CASSYDVTSGRTDTQYF
TRBV7-3,14,CASSLREGATEAFF
TRBV6-5,14,CASSYLRGGGDTFF